Below are 20 T cell receptor beta chains sequenced from a single sample in a study of cytomegalovirus exposure and HLA in healthy donors. PCR primers comprised 60 Vbeta and 13 Jbeta primers. Method: immunoSEQ multiplex PCR; TCRdb's copy keeps in-frame clones and lacks some. The sample gives about 140,000 clones, approximately 80% of which show up once; less than 3% is in the top ten. Sequencing was performed on PBMCs. All receptors derive from a woman aged 18-30 years in good health and CMV-seropositive.

The chain carries TRBV27 and TRBJ2-1, with 9 bases lining up with TRBD1. The CDR3 contains 13 residues. The V and J ends lost 7 bases and 5 bases, in that order; junction bases with no gene match: 3. Germline values: CDR1 MNHEY, CDR2 SMNVEV (reference sequence). The CDR3 DNA follows: TGTGCCAGCACACAGGGGGCGAACAATGAGCAGTTCTTC. This encodes CASTQGANNEQFF.

CDR3 region: CASSLAVDRVSPLHF. The CDR3 DNA sequence: TGTGCCAGCAGCTTGGCGGTGGACAGGGTTTCACCCCTCCACTTT. The chain couples TRBV5-8 to TRBJ1-6, with TRBD1 matching 8 bases. Looked up from germline, CDR1 is SGHTS and CDR2 is YDEGEE. There are 15 residues in the CDR3. J lost 9 bases, V lost 0 bases, and 5 bases had no gene match.

J is TRBJ2-5 and V is TRBV10-2, with 8 bases aligning to TRBD1. After removal of 3 bases from V and 5 bases from J, the junction contained 11 bases not matched to a gene. The CDR3 loop spans 16 amino acids. Looked up from germline, CDR1 is WSHSY and CDR2 is SAAADI. The CDR3 loop reads CASSDFRGQTRETQYF. The CDR3, as DNA: TGCGCCAGCAGTGACTTCAGGGGGCAGACCCGGGAGACCCAGTACTTC.

The gene calls are TRBV28 and TRBJ1-2, with D possibly being TRBD1 (5 bases). This CDR3 has 13 residues. Per germline, CDR1 MDHEN and CDR2 SYDVKM. The germline V and J ends were trimmed by 3 bases and 3 bases, with 8 bases remaining between them. This CDR3 is CASSFGGYYGYTF. CDR3 nucleotide sequence: TGTGCCAGCAGTTTCGGGGGATACTATGGCTACACCTTC.

This chain uses TRBV7-9 with TRBJ1-6; D is unclear. CDR1 and CDR2 (germline): SEHNR, FQNEAQ (reference sequence). The CDR3 is 13 residues long. V was clipped by 4 bases and J by 9 bases, with 10 bases between them. CDR3 sequence (DNA): TGTGCCAGCAGCTCAGGTGGAAGTTCACCCCTCCACTTT. This codes for CASSSGGSSPLHF.

This clone was observed a few times. The chain recombines TRBV19 with TRBJ1-1; unclear D gene. Germline values: CDR1 LNHDA, CDR2 SQIVND (reference sequence). The CDR3 has 11 amino acids. V lost 7 bases, J lost 1 base, and 4 bases lay in between. DNA of the CDR3: TGTGCCAGTAACGGGAACACTGAAGCTTTCTTT. This gives the protein CASNGNTEAFF.

The chain uses TRBV28 and TRBJ1-3, with a tentative D call TRBD1 (5 bases). This CDR3 is built from 13 residues. V shed 8 bases and J shed 4 bases, with 12 bases lying between them. Germline loops: CDR1 MDHEN, CDR2 SYDVKM. CDR3 nucleotides: TGTGCCAGCCTTCAGGGTGGAGGAAACACCATATATTTT. It yields the protein CASLQGGGNTIYF.

The chain links TRBV5-1 to TRBJ1-1; D uncertain. CDR1 SGHRS and CDR2 YFSETQ come from the germline V gene. V was clipped by 4 bases and J by 6 bases, with 19 bases between them. The CDR3 length is 15 residues. CDR3 coding DNA: TGCGCCAGCAGCCCGGGAGGAGAAGTTCTGGCTGAAGCTTTCTTT. Translating it yields CASSPGGEVLAEAFF.

The chain has TRBV7-8 and TRBJ2-2, with D tentatively TRBD1 (6 bases). The CDR3 has 18 residues. The germline V and J ends were trimmed by 2 bases and 5 bases, with 21 bases remaining between them. Germline V gene data show CDR1 as SGHVS and CDR2 as FQNEAQ. The CDR3 loop reads CASSLIGSADSFTGELFF. CDR3 DNA sequence: TGTGCCAGCAGCTTAATCGGATCTGCGGACAGCTTTACCGGGGAGCTGTTTTTT.

Written as DNA, the CDR3 is TGTGCCAGCAGCTTAGTCGTCAGCTCCTACGAGCAGTACTTC. Protein: CASSLVVSSYEQYF. The chain combines TRBV7-9 with TRBJ2-7; D is uncertain. The CDR3 loop spans 14 amino acids. Per the germline V gene, CDR1 is SEHNR and CDR2 is FQNEAQ (reference sequence). V shed 1 base and J shed 0 bases, with 7 bases lying between them.

This clone was seen a few times. This chain connects TRBV15 to TRBJ1-4; perhaps TRBD1 as D (5 bases). CDR1 and CDR2 from the germline V gene are LNHNV and YYDKDF (reference sequence). Trimming took off 5 bases at V and 5 bases at J, with 24 bases between the two ends. The CDR3 sequence is 18 residues long. The CDR3 sequence: CATSLSGGPSGSNEKLFF. The CDR3 nucleotides read TGTGCCACCAGCTTATCGGGGGGTCCGAGCGGCTCGAATGAAAAACTGTTTTTT.

The table lists this clone with a few counts. This sequence joins TRBV5-1 and TRBJ1-2, with D unclear. The ends were cut back, 1 base at V and 2 bases at J, with 6 bases in the middle. The CDR3 contains 13 residues. Germline V gives CDR1 SGHRS, CDR2 YFSETQ. Here the CDR3 reads CASSLSGNYGYTF. CDR3 coding DNA: TGCGCCAGCAGCTTGTCGGGGAACTATGGCTACACCTTC.

This clone has a handful of counts. The chain combines TRBV7-2 with TRBJ1-5; no reliable D call. This CDR3 region has 17 residues. V lost 2 bases, J lost 4 bases, and 18 bases lay in between. Germline V gene lookup returns CDR1 SGHTA and CDR2 FQGNSA. In DNA, the CDR3 is TGTGCCAGCAGCTTATTCTATGGGCAGATCGAGAATCAGCCCCAGCATTTT. Translation: CASSLFYGQIENQPQHF. The full variable domain, in which reference TRBV7-2 and TRBJ1-5 provide the parts outside the CDR3, is GAGVSQSPSNKVTEKGKDVELRCDPISGHTALYWYRQSLGQGLEFLIYFQGNSAPDKSGLPSDRFSAERTGGSVSTLTIQRTQQEDSAVYLCASSLFYGQIENQPQHFGDGTRLSIL.

The chain recombines TRBV7-2 with TRBJ2-1; TRBD2 agrees at 9 bases. CDR1 SGHTA and CDR2 FQGNSA come from the germline V gene. J lost 10 bases, V lost 2 bases, and 9 bases had no gene match. The CDR3 is 15 residues long. Written as DNA, the CDR3 is TGTGCCAGCAGCTTATTCCCACGGAGCGGGGGGGAGCAGTTCTTC. It is translated as CASSLFPRSGGEQFF.

This clone was seen once. The J gene is TRBJ1-4, the V gene TRBV19; 11 nucleotides agree with TRBD1. The CDR3 length is 16 residues. Germline V CDR1 and CDR2: LNHDA, SQIVND (reference sequence). V was pared by 3 bases and J by 5 bases, with 5 bases of the junction left unmatched. The DNA for the CDR3 is TGTGCCAGTAGTATTACCGGGACAGGGGGAAATGAAAAACTGTTTTTT. This sequence encodes CASSITGTGGNEKLFF.

The gene calls are TRBV28 and TRBJ2-7; 7 nucleotides match TRBD2. The trim removed 2 bases at V and 2 bases at J, leaving 6 bases unmatched. Germline CDR1 reads MDHEN; CDR2 reads SYDVKM. The CDR3 length is 15 residues. The CDR3 DNA sequence: TGTGCCAGCAGTTTACCAGCGGGGCCCACCTACGAGCAGTACTTC. Translated: CASSLPAGPTYEQYF.

This chain connects TRBV7-9 to TRBJ2-7; 7 nucleotides agree with TRBD2. The ends lost 4 bases at V and 4 bases at J; junction bases unmatched: 13. Germline assignment: CDR1 SEHNR and CDR2 FQNEAQ (reference sequence). This CDR3 is built from 16 residues. CDR3 sequence reads: CASSSQGRVPGYEQYF. The CDR3 DNA reads as TGTGCCAGCAGCTCCCAAGGGAGGGTCCCCGGTTACGAGCAGTACTTC.

Only a few counts were recorded for this clone. This chain links TRBV27 with TRBJ1-6; D remains unclear. CDR1 is MNHEY and CDR2 is SMNVEV in the germline V gene (reference sequence). Trimming cost V 3 bases and J 7 bases, with 16 bases left between them. The CDR3 has 16 amino acids. CDR3 sequence (DNA): TGTGCCAGCAGTTTGCGGCCGCCAGACGTAAATTCACCCCTCCACTTT. It is translated as CASSLRPPDVNSPLHF.

The chain carries TRBV5-1 and TRBJ2-5, with D possibly being TRBD1 (6 bases). CDR3 length: 16 residues. Germline lookup yields CDR1 SGHRS and CDR2 YFSETQ. Trimming took 5 bases from V and 0 from J, leaving 17 bases between them. The CDR3 DNA is TGCGCCAGCAGGCACGGGACATACAAGTACCAAGAGACCCAGTACTTC. Its protein is CASRHGTYKYQETQYF.

The CDR3, as DNA: TGCAGCGTTGAAGGGCTGGGAGGGGGACGGGTCACTGAAGCTTTCTTT. It yields the protein CSVEGLGGGRVTEAFF. The chain employs TRBV29-1 and TRBJ1-1; tentatively, D is TRBD1 (6 bases). This CDR3 has 16 amino acids. Trimming removed 1 base from V and 4 bases from J, with 19 bases in between. Germline loops: CDR1 SQVTM, CDR2 ANQGSEA.